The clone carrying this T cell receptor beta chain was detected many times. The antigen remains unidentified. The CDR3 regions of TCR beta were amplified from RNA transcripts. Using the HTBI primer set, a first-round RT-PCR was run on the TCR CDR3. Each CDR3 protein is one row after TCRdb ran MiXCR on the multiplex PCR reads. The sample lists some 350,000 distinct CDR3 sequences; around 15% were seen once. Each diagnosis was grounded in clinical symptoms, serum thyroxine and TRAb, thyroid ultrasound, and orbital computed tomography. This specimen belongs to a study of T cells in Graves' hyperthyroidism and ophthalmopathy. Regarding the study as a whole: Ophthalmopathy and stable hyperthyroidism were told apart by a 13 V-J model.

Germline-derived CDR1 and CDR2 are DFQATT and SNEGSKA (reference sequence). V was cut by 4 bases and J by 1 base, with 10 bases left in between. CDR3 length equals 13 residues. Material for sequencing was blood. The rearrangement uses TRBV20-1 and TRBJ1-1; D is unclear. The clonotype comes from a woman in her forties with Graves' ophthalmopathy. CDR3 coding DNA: TGCAGTGCTAAGAGGACGGAGAACACTGAAGCTTTCTTT. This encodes CSAKRTENTEAFF.